The present T cell receptor (beta chain) was sequenced within a study of T cell clonotyping in hematopoietic cell transplantation. Recipients were bled about 28 days pretransplant and at posttransplant days 30, 100, 180. Overall study findings and caveats: Few recipient clonotypes overlapped donors; over 95% were de novo at given depth. Pathologically expanded recipient clonotypes increased progressively from day 30 to day 180 as diversity fell.

Profiled with immunoSEQ multiplex PCR; TCRdb holds only in-frame clones, not every one. The data hold a few thousand clones, with roughly 82% observed a single time. This CDR3 has 14 amino acids. Germline V gives CDR1 SGHNT, CDR2 YYREEE (reference sequence). V shed 5 bases and J shed 6 bases, with 14 bases lying between them. Of note for this clone: What it recognizes is unknown.

The gene calls are TRBV5-4 and TRBJ1-4, with D uncertain. Specimen: PBMCs, collected 100 days after allogeneic stem cell transplant. The receptor was derived from a male patient between 45 and 59 years old who had an allogeneic stem cell transplant from a related donor, so the T cells may come from the graft donor. Some clones in this sample may be carry-over from other donors' samples. CDR3 sequence reads: CASSSAAADEKLFF. The CDR3 DNA reads as TGTGCCAGCAGTTCGGCGGCCGCCGATGAAAAACTGTTTTTT. Full variable domain (rest looked up from reference TRBV5-4 and TRBJ1-4): ETGVTQSPTHLIKTRGQQVTLRCSSQSGHNTVSWYQQALGQGPQFIFQYYREEENGRGNFPPRFSGLQFPNYSSELNVNALELDDSALYLCASSSAAADEKLFFGSGTQLSVL.